These 26 T cell receptor beta chains came from one sample sequenced in a study of T-cell reconstitution after alpha-beta-depleted transplantation in children. TCRbeta library construction was performed incorporating unique molecular identifiers. TCRdb reprocessed the PCR reads via MiXCR and lists one record per CDR3 protein. There are some 120,000 distinct CDR3 sequences in the sample; about a tenth occur only once, and approximately 25% lies in the top ten. Sequenced here: PBMCs, mostly from graft donor cells, sampled 180 days after TCRalphabeta/CD19-depleted stem cell transplant. These receptor sequences come from a girl under three years old who had a stem cell transplant for combined immunodeficiency, so the T cells may come from the graft donor.

This clonotype was seen repeatedly, ten times or more. The V call is TRBV20-1, the J call TRBJ1-1; tentative D call: TRBD1 (5 bases). CDR3 length equals 16 residues. Trimming took off 0 bases at V and 8 bases at J, with 22 bases between the two ends. CDR1 and CDR2 (germline): DFQATT, SNEGSKA (reference sequence). CDR3 DNA sequence: TGCAGTGCTAGAGATGTGCGGCCGCCCAGGGTGGAAGAAGCTTTCTTT. It translates to CSARDVRPPRVEEAFF.

This clonotype has just a few counts. The chain is built from TRBV12-3 or TRBV12-4 and TRBJ2-3; 8 bases are shared with TRBD1. The CDR3 is 16 amino acids. Losses at the gene ends were 7 bases for V and 1 base for J; bases not matched to a gene: 10. This CDR3 reads CASTRRGQGRTDTQYF. CDR3 coding DNA: TGTGCCAGCACCCGCCGCGGACAGGGCCGCACAGATACGCAGTATTTT.

This clonotype was found a few times. The gene calls are TRBV6-5 and TRBJ2-2; D perhaps matches TRBD1 (6 bases). V lost 6 bases, J lost 5 bases, and 13 bases lay in between. The CDR3 totals 14 residues. CDR1 MNHEY and CDR2 SVGAGI come from the germline V gene. CDR3 loop: CASSGYRETGELFF. The DNA for the CDR3 is TGTGCCAGCAGCGGCTACAGGGAAACCGGGGAGCTGTTTTTT.

The chain uses TRBV7-8 and TRBJ2-7; D uncertain. Trimming left V 0 bases short and J 2 bases short, with 8 bases between. The length of the CDR3 is 14 residues. Germline V gene lookup returns CDR1 SGHVS and CDR2 FQNEAQ. Here the CDR3 DNA reads TGTGCCAGCAGCTTAGCGCTGTTTGCCTACGAGCAGTACTTC. It codes for CASSLALFAYEQYF.

The chain carries TRBV4-3 and TRBJ2-3, with 9 bases matching TRBD2. The CDR3 length is 17 residues. Germline V lookup: CDR1 LGHNA, CDR2 YSLEER. Unmatched junction bases numbered 8, after V lost 1 base and J lost 3 bases. This CDR3 is CASSQGLAGAGTDTQYF. CDR3 sequence (DNA): TGCGCCAGCAGCCAAGGCTTAGCGGGGGCGGGGACAGATACGCAGTATTTT.

At least ten counts were recorded for this clonotype. The V gene is TRBV6-2 or TRBV6-3, the J gene TRBJ2-3; TRBD2 agrees at 8 bases. V gave up 8 bases and J gave up 1 base; unmatched junction bases: 11. The CDR3 length is 16 residues. Germline-derived CDR1 and CDR2 are MNHEY and SVGEGT. CDR3 bases: TGTGCCAGCGGGGTTTCCTATAGCGGGGGCACAGATACGCAGTATTTT. It encodes CASGVSYSGGTDTQYF.

CDR3 bases: TGCGCCAGCAGCTTGGCCGGGACTAGCGGGATCCTCTACAATGAGCAGTTCTTC. Translating it yields CASSLAGTSGILYNEQFF. The chain links TRBV5-1 to TRBJ2-1; 13 bases are shared with TRBD2. The ends lost 0 bases at V and 3 bases at J; junction bases unmatched: 6. Germline V CDR1 and CDR2: SGHRS, YFSETQ. The CDR3 length is 18 residues.

V and J are TRBV6-1 and TRBJ1-4, with TRBD1 matching over 9 bases. Germline CDR1 reads MNHNS; CDR2 reads SASEGT. V trimming: 6 bases; J trimming: 7 bases; junction bases outside the gene matches: 9. The CDR3 spans 15 residues. The CDR3 DNA is TGTGCCAGCAGGGAACAGGGGGCATGGGGTGAAAAACTGTTTTTT. Its translation is CASREQGAWGEKLFF.

In regard to this clonotype: At one end, the junction sequence differs from germline, possibly due to a read error. The rearrangement joins TRBV3-1 to TRBJ2-4, with D hard to call. CDR1 and CDR2 (germline): LGHDT, YNNKEL (reference sequence). The CDR3 extends over 15 amino acids. This CDR3 reads CASSQDGGPKDIQYF. The CDR3 DNA follows: TGTGCCAGCAGCCAAGATGGTGGACCCAAAGACATTCAGTACTTC.

This clonotype was observed at least ten times. The chain links TRBV20-1 to TRBJ2-7; TRBD1 might be the D (5 bases). The CDR3 runs 12 residues. The germline V gene has CDR1 DFQATT and CDR2 SNEGSKA (reference sequence). Trimming removed 4 bases from V and 5 bases from J, with 12 bases in between. The CDR3 nucleotides read TGCAGTGCTAAGCAGGGTGCCCACGAGCAGTACTTC. It specifies CSAKQGAHEQYF.

The table lists this clonotype with a few counts. The DNA of the CDR3 is TGTGCCACCAGTGATTCCGACATTTCTGGGGCCAACGTCCTGACTTTC. Translation gives CATSDSDISGANVLTF. V is TRBV24-1 and J is TRBJ2-6, with D uncertain. The germline CDR1 and CDR2 sequences are KGHDR and SFDVKD. Trimming took off 2 bases at V and 1 base at J, with 8 bases between the two ends. The CDR3 covers 16 residues.

The rearrangement joins TRBV24-1 to TRBJ2-5, with TRBD1 matching 9 bases. Germline CDR1 is KGHDR and CDR2 is SFDVKD. The junction had 4 bases not matched to a gene; V was cut back by 4 bases and J by 5 bases. The CDR3 has 14 amino acids. The CDR3 region has the DNA TGTGCCACCAGTGAGGGCGGACAGGGGGAGACCCAGTACTTC. It yields the protein CATSEGGQGETQYF.

This clonotype was observed a few times. The V call is TRBV7-2, the J call TRBJ2-3, with 7 nucleotides matching TRBD1. Germline assignment: CDR1 SGHTA and CDR2 FQGNSA. The V gene end was trimmed by 5 bases and the J gene end by 0 bases; junction bases not matched to a gene: 8. This CDR3 is 16 amino acids long. CDR3 region: CASSPVGQTSTDTQYF. The CDR3 DNA sequence: TGTGCCAGCAGCCCCGTGGGACAGACTAGCACAGATACGCAGTATTTT.

The CDR3 region is CASSRLGTGGDQPQHF. DNA for the CDR3: TGTGCCAGCAGCCGTCTTGGGACAGGAGGGGATCAGCCCCAGCATTTT. The chain has TRBV5-5 and TRBJ1-5, with 8 bases identical to TRBD1. Germline loops: CDR1 SGHKS, CDR2 YYEKEE (reference sequence). The V segment lost 4 bases and the J segment 5 bases; nucleotides outside the gene matches: 11. CDR3 length: 16 residues. Filled out from reference TRBV5-5 and TRBJ1-5, the complete variable domain reads DAGVTQSPTHLIKTRGQQVTLRCSPISGHKSVSWYQQVLGQGPQFIFQYYEKEERGRGNFPDRFSARQFPNYSSELNVNALLLGDSALYLCASSRLGTGGDQPQHFGDGTRLSIL.

The chain employs TRBV9 and TRBJ2-2, with 7 bases identical to TRBD1. The germline CDR1 and CDR2 sequences are SGDLS and YYNGEE. Trimming took 7 bases from V and 2 from J; bases not matched to a gene: 2. The CDR3 contains 13 residues. The CDR3 nucleotides read TGTGCCAGCGGGGACAGCAACACCGGGGAGCTGTTTTTT. The encoded protein is CASGDSNTGELFF.

The chain is built from TRBV6-5 and TRBJ1-2, with D possibly TRBD1 on 6 matching bases. This CDR3 spans 12 amino acids. CDR1 and CDR2 (germline): MNHEY, SVGAGI. The V and J ends lost 6 bases and 6 bases respectively, with 11 bases between them. CDR3 sequence (DNA): TGTGCCAGCAGATGTCACAGGGATGGCTACACCTTC. Translation: CASRCHRDGYTF.

This clonotype has a handful of counts. The rearrangement links TRBV20-1 to TRBJ2-3, with 11 bases identical to TRBD1. The J segment lost 2 bases and the V segment lost 1 base, leaving 5 bases of the junction unmatched. The CDR3 spans 16 residues. The germline V gene encodes CDR1 DFQATT and CDR2 SNEGSKA (reference sequence). CDR3 bases: TGCAGTGCTAGAGCCAGGGACAGGGGGTTCACAGATACGCAGTATTTT. It codes for CSARARDRGFTDTQYF.

The chain uses TRBV7-9 and TRBJ2-7, with D maybe TRBD2 (5 bases). The germline V gene encodes CDR1 SEHNR and CDR2 FQNEAQ (reference sequence). The germline V and J ends were trimmed by 8 bases and 4 bases, with 18 bases remaining between them. The CDR3 totals 14 residues. The CDR3 protein is CASSRGSKSYEQYF. CDR3 nucleotides: TGTGCCAGCTCCCGGGGATCGAAGTCATACGAGCAGTACTTC.

The rearrangement joins TRBV11-2 to TRBJ2-1; 15 bases map to TRBD2. CDR1 SGHAT and CDR2 FQNNGV come from the germline V gene. The V segment lost 2 bases and the J segment 2 bases; nucleotides outside the gene matches: 10. CDR3 size: 20 residues. CDR3 sequence (DNA): TGTGCCAGCAGCTTAAGCCCGGGACTAGCGGGAGGAAGGGCCTACAATGAGCAGTTCTTC. This gives the protein CASSLSPGLAGGRAYNEQFF.

This clonotype was counted many times. The rearrangement joins TRBV12-3 or TRBV12-4 to TRBJ2-5; no clear D gene. Trimming shortened V by 3 bases and J by 5 bases, and 4 bases separated the two germline ends. CDR3 size: 11 residues. In nucleotides, the CDR3 is TGTGCCAGCAGTTTTGGGGAGACCCAGTACTTC. Residues: CASSFGETQYF.

V is TRBV4-3 and J is TRBJ2-1; TRBD2 matches at 7 bases. Germline V CDR1 and CDR2: LGHNA, YSLEER. CDR3 length: 17 amino acids. The trim removed 0 bases at V and 4 bases at J, leaving 9 bases unmatched. The chain's CDR3 is CASSQDARWGGYNEQFF. In DNA form, the CDR3 reads TGCGCCAGCAGCCAAGATGCCCGGTGGGGGGGGTACAATGAGCAGTTCTTC.

V gene TRBV24-1 combines with J gene TRBJ2-3, with D maybe TRBD2 (5 bases). Germline values: CDR1 KGHDR, CDR2 SFDVKD. V dropped 4 bases and J dropped 5 bases, with 18 bases sitting between them. This CDR3 spans 16 amino acids. CDR3 region: CATSERASGTEDTQYF. Written as DNA, the CDR3 is TGTGCCACCAGTGAAAGGGCCAGCGGAACGGAAGATACGCAGTATTTT.

This clonotype was seen only a few times. The V call is TRBV4-1, the J call TRBJ2-4; tentative D call: TRBD1 (6 bases). The CDR3 consists of 17 residues. V lost 1 base to trimming and J lost 2 bases, with 15 bases between them. Germline-derived CDR1 and CDR2 are MGHRA and YSYEKL. The CDR3 spells CASSQGGATGSKNIQYF. The DNA for the CDR3 is TGCGCCAGCAGCCAAGGAGGGGCAACAGGGTCCAAAAACATTCAGTACTTC.

This chain links TRBV20-1 with TRBJ2-7; TRBD1 matches at 7 bases. The V and J ends lost 4 bases and 2 bases, in that order; junction bases with no gene match: 5. The length of the CDR3 is 13 residues. Germline V gene sequence: CDR1 DFQATT, CDR2 SNEGSKA (reference sequence). The CDR3 is CSAIGQGAYEQYF. The CDR3 nucleotides are TGCAGTGCTATAGGCCAGGGGGCCTACGAGCAGTACTTC.

Worth noting for this clonotype: No conserved phenylalanine or tryptophan is present at the end of the CDR3, so a read error is the likely explanation. The chain employs TRBV30 and TRBJ2-7, with a weak D call TRBD1 (6 bases). The CDR3 runs to 15 residues. Germline V gene data show CDR1 as GTSNPN and CDR2 as SVGIG (reference sequence). V lost 0 bases and J 3 bases, leaving 15 bases between the germline ends. As DNA, the CDR3 is TGTGCCTGGAGTGTAGGTGGTACAGGGAGCTACGAGCAGTACTTG. Translation: CAWSVGGTGSYEQYL.

The gene calls are TRBV5-6 and TRBJ2-3, with 9 positions matching TRBD2. V dropped 0 bases and J dropped 0; count of bases not matched to a gene: 17. Germline values: CDR1 SGHDT, CDR2 YYEEEE. The CDR3 has 21 amino acids. The CDR3 coding sequence is TGTGCCAGCAGCTTGGGGGGTAGTGCGTTCGGCGGGAGGGCCAGCACAGATACGCAGTATTTT. It is translated as CASSLGGSAFGGRASTDTQYF.